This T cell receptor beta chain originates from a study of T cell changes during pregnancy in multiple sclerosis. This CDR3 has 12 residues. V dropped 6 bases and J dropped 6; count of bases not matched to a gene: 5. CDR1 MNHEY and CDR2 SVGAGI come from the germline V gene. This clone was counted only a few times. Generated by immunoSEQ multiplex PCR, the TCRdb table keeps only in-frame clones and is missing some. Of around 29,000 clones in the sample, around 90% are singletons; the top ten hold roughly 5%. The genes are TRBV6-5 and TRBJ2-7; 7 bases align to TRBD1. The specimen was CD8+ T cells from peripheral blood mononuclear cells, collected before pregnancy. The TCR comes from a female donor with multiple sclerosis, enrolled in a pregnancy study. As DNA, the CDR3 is TGTGCCAGCAGCACGACAGGGCCCGAGCAGTACTTC. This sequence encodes CASSTTGPEQYF.